The clone carrying this TCR beta chain was found a few times. Antigen: not known. The data stem from a study of cytomegalovirus exposure and HLA in healthy donors. Findings of the study overall: V- and J-gene trimming in TCR beta was tied to a missense DCLRE1C variant by an analysis performed later.

Vbeta (60) and Jbeta (13) primers were used in the PCR. Measured with immunoSEQ multiplex PCR; TCRdb has only the in-frame clones, and not every one. The profile shows tens of thousands of clones, roughly 63% of them singletons. This CDR3 is 13 amino acids long. The ends lost 2 bases at V and 4 bases at J; junction bases unmatched: 1. CDR1 is MRHNA, CDR2 SNTAGT, per germline. V is TRBV6-4 and J is TRBJ2-5; 7 bases are a match to TRBD2. This TCR came from a man aged 30 to 45 in good health and CMV-seropositive. Sequencing used PBMCs. CDR3 DNA: TGTGCCAGCAGTGACAGGGAGGGAGAGACCCAGTACTTC. Encoded protein: CASSDREGETQYF.